The clone carrying this TCR beta chain was counted many times. The sample belongs to a study of read filtering for tumor transcriptome and immune sequencing. This library used about 400 ng RNA and molecular barcoded adaptors spanning alpha/delta and beta/gamma chains. In TCRdb, the reads were re-called with MiXCR into one record per CDR3 protein. The repertoire holds more than 55,000 distinct CDR3 sequences, with roughly a fifth as singletons. This CDR3 comprises 15 residues. Germline CDR1 and CDR2: SEHNR and FQNEAQ (reference sequence). J was trimmed by 9 bases and V by 5 bases; bases with no gene match: 10.

This clonotype was obtained from a donor aged 40 or over with multiple myeloma. The sample was a population of CD138-negative cells sorted from bone marrow. The chain carries TRBV7-9 and TRBJ2-1; 10 nucleotides agree with TRBD2. Here the CDR3 reads CASSTTSGRNGEQFF. For the CDR3, the DNA is TGTGCCAGCAGCACGACTAGCGGGCGGAACGGTGAGCAGTTCTTC.